The 28 T cell receptor beta chains in this list originate from one sample, sequenced in a study of blood T cell repertoires in COVID-19 (TCRdb year 2020). Receptor amplification or capture employed the immunoSEQ multiplex PCR assay. In TCRdb, the immuneACCESS table is reduced to in-frame sequences with V and J assigned. These tables do not hold every clone; where another copy was compared, an unresolved V gene accounts for under half, and the others remain unexplained. The sample has 70,000 to 85,000 clones on record, approximately 82% of them singletons. The biggest ten clones account for roughly 40% of the sample. Sequencing was carried out using peripheral blood. The receptors come from a man older than 75 with active or convalescent COVID-19.

The V call is TRBV2, the J call TRBJ2-3; weak D call: TRBD2 (5 bases). Germline-derived CDR1 and CDR2 are SNHLY and FYNNEI. This CDR3 region has 15 residues. Deletions cut 7 bases from V and 0 bases from J, with 14 bases between. CDR3 in DNA: TGTGCCAGCAAAAGGGTGCGGGCTAGCACAGATACGCAGTATTTT. Its protein product is CASKRVRASTDTQYF.

DNA for the CDR3: TGTGCCAGCCATTCAGGACTAGCGGCTATGGAGTACTTC. Translated: CASHSGLAAMEYF. This chain connects TRBV6-5 to TRBJ2-7; TRBD2 agrees at 10 bases. The CDR3 is made up of 13 amino acids. V lost 8 bases to trimming and J lost 11 bases; unmatched junction nucleotides: 12. Germline loops: CDR1 MNHEY, CDR2 SVGAGI.

This rearrangement joins TRBV11-2 to TRBJ1-6, with 7 nucleotides matching TRBD1. V trimming: 8 bases; J trimming: 0 bases; junction bases outside the gene matches: 7. CDR3 size: 16 residues. Germline CDR1 and CDR2: SGHAT and FQNNGV. The DNA of the CDR3 is TGTGCCAGCCGCGAGAACAGGGGCTCCTATAATTCACCCCTCCACTTT. It encodes CASRENRGSYNSPLHF.

V usage is TRBV9 and J usage is TRBJ2-7, with 7 positions matching TRBD1. V gave up 5 bases and J gave up 4 bases; unmatched junction bases: 9. Germline V lookup: CDR1 SGDLS, CDR2 YYNGEE. This CDR3 has 14 residues. CDR3 nucleotide sequence: TGTGCCAGCAGGTCCCGGGGACAGCCGTACGAGCAGTACTTC. Translation gives CASRSRGQPYEQYF.

The chain carries TRBV5-4 and TRBJ2-7, with TRBD2 matching 10 bases. After removal of 4 bases from V and 6 bases from J, the junction contained 10 bases not matched to a gene. From germline, CDR1 is SGHNT and CDR2 YYREEE (reference sequence). CDR3 length: 15 residues. The CDR3 DNA reads TGTGCCAGCAGCCCCCAAAGCGGGGGGGCCCTCGAGCAGTACTTC. This encodes CASSPQSGGALEQYF.

The chain carries TRBV15 and TRBJ1-4; D unresolved. Germline V gives CDR1 LNHNV, CDR2 YYDKDF (reference sequence). The CDR3 consists of 15 residues. The V gene lost 0 bases and the J gene lost 3 bases, with 8 bases spanning the gap. CDR3 bases: TGTGCCACCAGCAGAGATACGCGAGCTAATGAAAAACTGTTTTTT. Translation: CATSRDTRANEKLFF.

The chain couples TRBV30 to TRBJ2-3, with D tentatively TRBD2 (6 bases). The germline gives CDR1 GTSNPN, CDR2 SVGIG (reference sequence). The V and J ends lost 4 bases and 0 bases respectively, with 11 bases between them. The CDR3 sequence is 14 residues long. In nucleotides, the CDR3 is TGTGCCTGGAATGCGGGAACTAGCACAGATACGCAGTATTTT. Its protein is CAWNAGTSTDTQYF.

The CDR3 here is CARSGTGPPYEQYF. The CDR3 DNA reads as TGCGCCAGAAGCGGGACAGGACCCCCCTACGAGCAGTACTTC. The gene calls are TRBV10-2 and TRBJ2-7, with D possibly TRBD1 on 8 matching bases. The CDR3 contains 14 residues. CDR1 and CDR2 (germline): WSHSY, SAAADI. V was cut by 9 bases and J by 2 bases, with 17 bases left in between.

The chain couples TRBV4-2 to TRBJ2-5, with 8 bases identical to TRBD1. Germline V CDR1 and CDR2: LGHNA, YNFKEQ. CDR3 length: 18 residues. Germline trimming cut 0 bases from V and 7 bases from J; bases unmatched to any gene: 16. CDR3 sequence (DNA): TGTGCCAGCAGCCAAGAGAGCTACAGGGGGGTTTCATTCGGGACCCAGTACTTC. It specifies CASSQESYRGVSFGTQYF.

This rearrangement joins TRBV5-5 to TRBJ1-6; 7 positions match TRBD1. After removal of 4 bases from V and 7 bases from J, the junction contained 8 bases not matched to a gene. The CDR3 spans 15 residues. Germline V gene data show CDR1 as SGHKS and CDR2 as YYEKEE (reference sequence). CDR3 region: CASSTRQGGNSPLHF. The CDR3 DNA is TGTGCCAGCAGCACCCGACAGGGTGGCAATTCACCCCTCCACTTT.

This clone was observed once. The CDR3 DNA reads TGTGCCTCCACAATAAGGGGGGGGAACACTGAAGCTTTCTTT. It is translated as CASTIRGGNTEAFF. This chain uses TRBV27 with TRBJ1-1; D might be TRBD1 (6 bases). V was shortened by 11 bases and J by 1 base, with 17 bases between the two germline ends. The CDR3 is made up of 14 amino acids. Germline CDR1 MNHEY, CDR2 SMNVEV (reference sequence).

The V call is TRBV11-3, the J call TRBJ1-6; the D is unclear. Trimming took off 2 bases at V and 9 bases at J, with 11 bases between the two ends. Germline V gene data show CDR1 as SGHNT and CDR2 as YENEEA. The CDR3 totals 14 residues. CDR3 loop: CASSLSEPGSPLHF. The DNA for the CDR3 is TGTGCCAGCAGCTTATCCGAACCGGGTTCACCCCTCCACTTT. Using reference TRBV11-3 and TRBJ1-6 for the parts outside the CDR3, the full variable domain is EAGVVQSPRYKIIEKKQPVAFWCNPISGHNTLYWYLQNLGQGPELLIRYENEEAVDDSQLPKDRFSAERLKGVDSTLKIQPAELGDSAVYLCASSLSEPGSPLHFGNGTRLTVT.

CDR3 amino acids: CSVRGTGERYEQYF. In DNA form, the CDR3 reads TGCAGCGTGCGGGGGACAGGGGAACGATACGAGCAGTACTTC. V and J are TRBV29-1 and TRBJ2-7; 10 positions agree with TRBD1. There are 14 residues in the CDR3. The V and J ends lost 6 bases and 4 bases, in that order; junction bases with no gene match: 9. The germline V gene encodes CDR1 SQVTM and CDR2 ANQGSEA.

The table lists this clone with a few counts. The rearrangement uses TRBV30 and TRBJ2-7; 7 bases agree with TRBD1. V was pared by 5 bases and J by 4 bases, with 5 bases of the junction left unmatched. CDR3 length: 12 amino acids. Germline CDR1 and CDR2: GTSNPN and SVGIG (reference sequence). In nucleotides, the CDR3 is TGTGCCTGGGACAGGGACGGGTACGAGCAGTACTTC. Amino acids: CAWDRDGYEQYF. Using reference TRBV30 and TRBJ2-7 for the parts outside the CDR3, the full variable domain is SQTIHQWPATLVQPVGSPLSLECTVEGTSNPNLYWYRQAAGRGLQLLFYSVGIGQISSEVPQNLSASRPQDRQFILSSKKLLLSDSGFYLCAWDRDGYEQYFGPGTRLTVT.

This chain links TRBV5-1 with TRBJ2-5; TRBD2 matches 9 bases. The V segment lost 4 bases and the J segment 5 bases; nucleotides outside the gene matches: 9. Germline CDR1 reads SGHRS; CDR2 reads YFSETQ. The length of the CDR3 is 15 residues. CDR3 in DNA: TGCGCCAGCAGCCTGACTAGCGGTGATGGGGAGACCCAGTACTTC. Encoded protein: CASSLTSGDGETQYF.

The CDR3 DNA is TGCAGTGCTAGTCTGAGTAGGGGAGGGATCACCAATGAGCAGTTCTTC. Translating gives CSASLSRGGITNEQFF. V gene TRBV20-1 combines with J gene TRBJ2-1, with 7 positions matching TRBD2. The germline V gene has CDR1 DFQATT and CDR2 SNEGSKA (reference sequence). The CDR3 runs 16 residues. The junction had 14 bases not matched to a gene; V was cut back by 3 bases and J by 6 bases.

This clone occurred a few times. The gene calls are TRBV28 and TRBJ2-6; possibly TRBD1 for D (6 bases). The CDR3 totals 15 residues. Trimming cost V 7 bases and J 4 bases, with 14 bases left between them. CDR1 and CDR2 from the germline V gene are MDHEN and SYDVKM. DNA of the CDR3: TGTGCCAGCAACACGGCCGGGACAGGGGCCAACGTCCTGACTTTC. Translated: CASNTAGTGANVLTF.

The gene calls are TRBV2 and TRBJ1-4; tentatively, D is TRBD1 (6 bases). Looked up from germline, CDR1 is SNHLY and CDR2 is FYNNEI. V was trimmed by 3 bases and J by 0 bases, leaving 20 bases between them. This CDR3 comprises 19 residues. The CDR3 DNA is TGTGCCAGCAGTGATCCCCGTGACAGGTCCCACTCAACTAATGAAAAACTGTTTTTT. It specifies CASSDPRDRSHSTNEKLFF.

The V call is TRBV11-2, the J call TRBJ2-1; perhaps TRBD2 as D (6 bases). CDR3 length: 15 amino acids. Germline V gives CDR1 SGHAT, CDR2 FQNNGV. V was shortened by 4 bases and J by 4 bases, with 14 bases between the two germline ends. CDR3 bases: TGTGCCAGCAGCTCATGGACGGGGGTTTACAATGAGCAGTTCTTC. Its translation: CASSSWTGVYNEQFF. The full variable domain, its missing parts supplied by reference TRBV11-2 and TRBJ2-1, is EAGVAQSPRYKIIEKRQSVAFWCNPISGHATLYWYQQILGQGPKLLIQFQNNGVVDDSQLPKDRFSAERLKGVDSTLKIQPAKLEDSAVYLCASSSWTGVYNEQFFGPGTRLTVL.

This clone appeared a single time. This rearrangement joins TRBV28 to TRBJ2-7; 7 bases fit TRBD1. The germline V gene has CDR1 MDHEN and CDR2 SYDVKM. Trimming cost V 6 bases and J 9 bases; bases outside gene matches: 8. CDR3 length: 12 residues. Here the CDR3 DNA reads TGTGCCAGCAGCCAAACTACAGGGGTGCAGTACTTC. Its translation: CASSQTTGVQYF.

At least ten counts were recorded for this clone. The gene calls are TRBV27 and TRBJ2-2; the D gene is possibly TRBD2 (5 bases). Germline assignment: CDR1 MNHEY and CDR2 SMNVEV (reference sequence). Trimming removed 0 bases at V and 4 bases at J, with 12 bases between. This CDR3 is 16 amino acids long. The CDR3 spells CASSLSGGGLTGELFF. The CDR3 DNA is TGTGCCAGCAGTTTATCAGGAGGTGGTCTCACCGGGGAGCTGTTTTTT.

The gene calls are TRBV29-1 and TRBJ1-1, with D tentatively TRBD1 (5 bases). CDR3 length: 13 residues. CDR1 SQVTM and CDR2 ANQGSEA come from the germline V gene. Trimming removed 4 bases from V and 3 bases from J, with 12 bases in between. The CDR3: CSVVGGGDTEAFF. The CDR3 DNA reads TGCAGCGTTGTCGGGGGAGGTGACACTGAAGCTTTCTTT.

The gene calls are TRBV5-1 and TRBJ2-5; D is possibly TRBD1 (6 bases). The CDR3 length is 13 residues. Looked up from germline, CDR1 is SGHRS and CDR2 is YFSETQ. V was trimmed by 5 bases and J by 2 bases, leaving 10 bases between them. CDR3 coding DNA: TGCGCCAGCAGACAGGGTTATCAAGAGACCCAGTACTTC. As protein: CASRQGYQETQYF.

This chain joins TRBV3-1 (or the pseudogene TRBV3-2) and TRBJ1-5, with D perhaps TRBD1 (6 bases). The V end lost 6 bases, the J end lost 1 base, and 16 bases lay between the germline ends. The CDR3 sequence is 16 residues long. Germline lookup yields CDR1 LGHDT and CDR2 YNNKEL (reference sequence). Written as DNA, the CDR3 is TGTGCCAGCAGAACGAACAGGGATGAAAGCAATCAGCCCCAGCATTTT. This encodes CASRTNRDESNQPQHF.

This clone was observed a few times. This rearrangement joins TRBV4-1 to TRBJ2-7, with 10 positions matching TRBD1. The CDR3 runs 16 residues. V lost 4 bases and J lost 5; bases outside the gene matches: 11. Germline V CDR1 and CDR2: MGHRA, YSYEKL. The CDR3 DNA reads as TGCGCCAGCAGCCTAAGGGGGACAGGGGTTATTAACGAGCAGTACTTC. Amino acid sequence: CASSLRGTGVINEQYF.

V usage is TRBV6-2 or TRBV6-3 and J usage is TRBJ2-4; 10 bases agree with TRBD1. The V segment lost 3 bases and the J segment 9 bases; nucleotides outside the gene matches: 5. The CDR3 is made up of 14 amino acids. CDR1 is MNHEY and CDR2 is SVGEGT in the germline V gene. In nucleotides, the CDR3 is TGTGCCAGCAGTTATACGGGACAGGGGCCCATTCAGTACTTC. Translating gives CASSYTGQGPIQYF.

The chain couples TRBV6-5 to TRBJ1-2; 11 bases map to TRBD1. J gave up 2 bases and V 6 bases, and 2 bases lay outside the gene matches. From germline, CDR1 is MNHEY and CDR2 SVGAGI. The CDR3 contains 14 residues. The CDR3 DNA reads as TGTGCCAGCAGGGGGGACAGGGGGAACTATGGCTACACCTTC. Encoded protein: CASRGDRGNYGYTF.

Here the CDR3 DNA reads TGTGCCAGCAGTCCGACTATAAACATTCAGTACTTC. Translating it yields CASSPTINIQYF. The chain combines TRBV2 with TRBJ2-4; weak D call: TRBD2 (5 bases). Per germline, CDR1 SNHLY and CDR2 FYNNEI. V gave up 5 bases and J gave up 6 bases, with 8 bases separating them. The CDR3 extends over 12 amino acids.